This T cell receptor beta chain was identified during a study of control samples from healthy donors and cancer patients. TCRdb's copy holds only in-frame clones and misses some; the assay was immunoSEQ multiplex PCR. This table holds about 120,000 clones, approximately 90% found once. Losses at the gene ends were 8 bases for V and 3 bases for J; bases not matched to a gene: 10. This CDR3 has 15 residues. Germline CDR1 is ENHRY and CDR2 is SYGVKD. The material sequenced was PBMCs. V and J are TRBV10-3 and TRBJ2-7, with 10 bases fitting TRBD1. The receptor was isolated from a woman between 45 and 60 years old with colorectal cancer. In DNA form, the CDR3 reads TGTGCCATCGGGGGACAGGGGATCGGGGGCTACGAGCAGTACTTC. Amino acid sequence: CAIGGQGIGGYEQYF.